Listed below are T cell receptor beta chains from one sample, sequenced in a study of T cells after yellow fever vaccination. In TCRdb, the 5' RACE reads were re-called with MiXCR into one record per CDR3 protein. The data show under 400,000 distinct CDR3 sequences, with under 15% seen just once and 3% to 4% held by the top ten. The sequencing used CD4+ T cells sorted from PBMCs, collected 15 days after the yellow fever booster vaccination. These receptors came from a young man who received the YFV17D yellow fever vaccine. Each CDR3 is given with its conserved first and last residue. D genes are given only for firm matches. For some rows the clone size is stated as once, few or many, or as a class when expanded; others skip it.

D	J	size	V	DNA	CDR3
.	TRBJ1-2	.	TRBV7-9	TGTGCCAGCAGCTTATCCGGGGGTGGGGCCTATGGCTACACCTTC	CASSLSGGGAYGYTF
.	TRBJ1-6	many	TRBV27	TGTGCCAGCAGTTACTTCGTAGAAGGGTCACCCCTCCACTTT	CASSYFVEGSPLHF
.	TRBJ1-1	many	TRBV5-1	TGCGCCAGCAGCCTACCCTCAGGGGCCCGGGGCACTGAAGCTTTCTTT	CASSLPSGARGTEAFF
.	TRBJ1-3	many	TRBV20-1	TGCAGTGCTAGAGATATGGACCCCTCTGGAAACACCATATATTTT	CSARDMDPSGNTIYF
TRBD2	TRBJ2-3	.	TRBV12-3/TRBV12-4	TGTGCCAGCAGTGGGGCCGGGACTAGCATTGCAGATACGCAGTATTTT	CASSGAGTSIADTQYF
TRBD1	TRBJ1-2	once	TRBV7-9	TGTGCCAGCAGCTTAGACCGCATCACGGGGGACAGTTATGGCTACACCTTC	CASSLDRITGDSYGYTF
.	TRBJ1-2	.	TRBV12-3/TRBV12-4	TGTGCCAGCAGTTTGGCCGCCGGGAGTGGCTACACCTTC	CASSLAAGSGYTF
TRBD1	TRBJ1-1	few	TRBV19	TGTGCCAGTACGATAGCCAGGGGGCCATGGACTGAAGCTTTCTTT	CASTIARGPWTEAFF
.	TRBJ2-2	few	TRBV29-1	TGCAGCGTCGGTAGGACGGCCGGGGAGCTGTTTTTT	CSVGRTAGELFF
.	TRBJ2-2	few	TRBV19	TGTGCCAGTACTCAGACGGAGAACACCGGGGAGCTGTTTTTT	CASTQTENTGELFF
.	TRBJ2-1	few	TRBV5-1	TGCGCCAGCGGGGGCGAGGGGAATGAGCAGTTCTTC	CASGGEGNEQFF
TRBD1	TRBJ2-6	.	TRBV7-3	TGTGCCAGCAGCCCGGGACAGGTTGGGGCCAACGTCCTGACTTTC	CASSPGQVGANVLTF
.	TRBJ1-2	.	TRBV20-1	TGCAGTGCAAACCTGATCGCCGCTTCTCATGGCTACACCTTC	CSANLIAASHGYTF
.	TRBJ2-5	.	TRBV4-2	TGTGCCAGCAGCATGCAAGAAGTTCAAGAGACCCAGTACTTC	CASSMQEVQETQYF
.	TRBJ2-5	once	TRBV12-3/TRBV12-4	TGTGCCAGCAGTTTGGGTCGGCAATTCAGAGAGACCCAGTACTTC	CASSLGRQFRETQYF
.	TRBJ1-6	few	TRBV25-1	TGTGCCAGCAGTGAACCGGGGTCACCCCTCCACTTT	CASSEPGSPLHF
.	TRBJ2-5	few	TRBV29-1	TGCAGCGTTGAAAGGGGAAGGGAGACCCAGTACTTC	CSVERGRETQYF
TRBD2	TRBJ2-1	few	TRBV5-1	TGCGCCAGCAGCAGGGCCCTAGCGGCGGTTGAGCAGTTCTTC	CASSRALAAVEQFF
.	TRBJ2-4	few	TRBV5-6	TGTGCCAGCAGCTTGATGGGGGGCGGGGGTTCCAAAAACATTCAGTACTTC	CASSLMGGGGSKNIQYF
.	TRBJ2-4	.	TRBV6-5	TGTGCCAGCAGTTACCGAGGCAGAGGGAACATTCAGTACTTC	CASSYRGRGNIQYF
.	TRBJ2-6	.	TRBV5-5	TGTGCCAGCAGCTTGGTGGGATGGGCGGCCGGGGCCAACGTCCTGACTTTC	CASSLVGWAAGANVLTF
.	TRBJ1-3	few	TRBV5-1	TGCGCCAGCAGCCCCGGCGGGGTAACAGGAAACACCATATATTTT	CASSPGGVTGNTIYF
.	TRBJ1-6	many	TRBV6-5	TGTGCCAGCAGTTACCAGGTGTATAATTCACCCCTCCACTTT	CASSYQVYNSPLHF
TRBD1	TRBJ2-1	few	TRBV24-1	TGTGCCACCAGGGGGACAGGGCCCGAGCAGTTCTTC	CATRGTGPEQFF
TRBD2	TRBJ2-1	.	TRBV28	TGTGCCAGCATTTCGGGGGGTCCGTACAATGAGCAGTTCTTC	CASISGGPYNEQFF
TRBD2	TRBJ2-3	.	TRBV11-3	TGTGCCAGCAGCCTAGCGGGGGACTACGCTACGCAGTATTTT	CASSLAGDYATQYF
.	TRBJ2-6	many	TRBV7-2	TGTGCCAGCAGCCTAAGACAGCACTCTGGGGCCAACGTCCTGACTTTC	CASSLRQHSGANVLTF
.	TRBJ1-2	few	TRBV6-1	TGTGCCAGCAAGATCAACTATGGCTACACCTTC	CASKINYGYTF
.	TRBJ2-7	many	TRBV10-3	TGTGCCATCAGTGCTACCGGGGGACACTACGAGCAGTACTTC	CAISATGGHYEQYF
.	TRBJ2-7	.	TRBV29-1	TGCAGCGTTTCGAGTCAGGGTAGCTCGGGCTCCTACGAGCAGTACTTC	CSVSSQGSSGSYEQYF
TRBD1	TRBJ2-7	few	TRBV30	TGTGCCTGGACCCCCGGGACAGCTACTTTCGAGCAGTACTTC	CAWTPGTATFEQYF
TRBD1	TRBJ2-7	few	TRBV7-6	TGTGCCAGCAGCCCGATTGGCGGGACAGGATTATCTCACGAGCAGTACTTC	CASSPIGGTGLSHEQYF
TRBD2	TRBJ2-3	few	TRBV7-9	TGTGCCAGCAGCAGCTTACTAGCGGGGGGCATCACAGATACGCAGTATTTT	CASSSLLAGGITDTQYF
TRBD1	TRBJ2-5	.	TRBV7-2	TGTGCCAGCAGCATACAGGGACAGGGGGCATGGGAGACCCAGTACTTC	CASSIQGQGAWETQYF